The 15 T cell receptor beta chains below come from one sample, sequenced in a study of blood T cell repertoires in COVID-19. The assay was immunoSEQ multiplex PCR, and TCRdb's table has in-frame clones only and misses some. The sample contains around 97,000 clones, approximately 84% of which appear only once. Sequencing used peripheral blood. These receptors all come from a man in his 70s with acute or convalescent COVID-19.

The rearrangement joins TRBV28 to TRBJ2-1, with 7 bases matching TRBD1. The CDR3 has 13 amino acids. J was trimmed by 6 bases and V by 7 bases; bases with no gene match: 6. Looked up from germline, CDR1 is MDHEN and CDR2 is SYDVKM. CDR3 coding DNA: TGTGCCAGCAAGAAAGACAGGGTCAATGAGCAGTTCTTC. It yields the protein CASKKDRVNEQFF.

The rearrangement links TRBV5-1 to TRBJ1-3, with a possible D match to TRBD1 (6 bases). The CDR3 contains 14 residues. Trimming shortened V by 4 bases and J by 6 bases, and 14 bases separated the two germline ends. The germline V gene has CDR1 SGHRS and CDR2 YFSETQ. In DNA, the CDR3 is TGCGCCAGCAGCCCAGGGCGACAGGAAAACACCATATATTTT. As protein: CASSPGRQENTIYF.

This clone was detected only once. V is TRBV9 and J is TRBJ2-1; 14 bases are a match to TRBD2. The CDR3 length is 19 residues. Germline V gives CDR1 SGDLS, CDR2 YYNGEE. V was pared by 4 bases and J by 1 base, with 10 bases of the junction left unmatched. The CDR3 region is CASSPRLAGGLVSYNEQFF. The CDR3 DNA sequence: TGTGCCAGCAGCCCCCGACTAGCGGGAGGGTTGGTGTCCTACAATGAGCAGTTCTTC.

The chain employs TRBV7-2 and TRBJ2-2; D is uncertain. The V and J ends lost 5 bases and 0 bases respectively, with 13 bases between them. Germline V gives CDR1 SGHTA, CDR2 FQGNSA. The CDR3 extends over 16 amino acids. The DNA for the CDR3 is TGTGCCAGCAGCCCCGTTGGTTGGCCGAACACCGGGGAGCTGTTTTTT. It is translated as CASSPVGWPNTGELFF.

Notes on this clone: The junction differs from germline at one of its ends, possibly a read error. CDR3: CASSSPSGVGHF. The CDR3 nucleotides read TGTGCCAGCAGCTCCCCCAGTGGAGTCGGCCACTTC. This chain joins TRBV5-5 and TRBJ2-5; D is ambiguous. The CDR3 totals 12 residues. The germline CDR1 and CDR2 sequences are SGHKS and YYEKEE (reference sequence). The variable domain in full, with the rest retrieved from reference TRBV5-5 and TRBJ2-5, is DAGVTQSPTHLIKTRGQQVTLRCSPISGHKSVSWYQQVLGQGPQFIFQYYEKEERGRGNFPDRFSARQFPNYSSELNVNALLLGDSALYLCASSSPSGVGHFGPGTRLLVL.

This clone was recorded only once. The V and J genes are TRBV7-8 and TRBJ2-7; 10 bases are a match to TRBD1. Germline assignment: CDR1 SGHVS and CDR2 FQNEAQ. CDR3 length: 15 amino acids. J gave up 5 bases and V 3 bases, and 7 bases lay outside the gene matches. CDR3 DNA: TGTGCCAGCAGCTTCGGGGACAGGGGACGGCACGAGCAGTACTTC. Residues: CASSFGDRGRHEQYF. Full variable domain (missing parts from reference TRBV7-8 and TRBJ2-7): GAGVSQSPRYKVAKRGQDVALRCDPISGHVSLFWYQQALGQGPEFLTYFQNEAQLDKSGLPSDRFFAERPEGSVSTLKIQRTQQEDSAVYLCASSFGDRGRHEQYFGPGTRLTVT.

The table lists this clone with a few counts. V and J are TRBV5-5 and TRBJ1-1; 9 nucleotides match TRBD1. J gave up 11 bases and V 0 bases, and 11 bases lay outside the gene matches. Germline CDR1 is SGHKS and CDR2 is YYEKEE (reference sequence). CDR3 length: 15 residues. CDR3 sequence (DNA): TGTGCCAGCAGCTTGGGCCCAACAGGGGGCGCGGCCGCTTTCTTT. Translation gives CASSLGPTGGAAAFF.

The chain employs TRBV7-3 and TRBJ2-1; D is perhaps TRBD1 (5 bases). Deletions cut 4 bases from V and 10 bases from J, with 14 bases between. CDR3 size: 13 residues. Germline V gene data show CDR1 as SGHTA and CDR2 as FQGTGA. The CDR3 reads CASSSSTVGEQFF. Here the CDR3 DNA reads TGTGCCAGCAGCTCATCGACAGTTGGAGAGCAGTTCTTC.

The chain links TRBV10-3 to TRBJ2-1; the match to TRBD2 covers 11 bases. Trimming cost V 0 bases and J 8 bases; bases outside gene matches: 3. The CDR3 contains 15 residues. CDR1 and CDR2 from the germline V gene are ENHRY and SYGVKD. CDR3 bases: TGTGCCATCAGTGAGTCTACTAGCGGGAGCTATGAGCAGTTCTTC. Encoded protein: CAISESTSGSYEQFF.

This chain's CDR3 is CASSTPTGAPNEKLFF. The CDR3 DNA is TGCGCCAGCAGCACTCCCACAGGGGCGCCTAATGAAAAACTGTTTTTT. The genes are TRBV5-1 and TRBJ1-4, with 7 bases identical to TRBD1. The CDR3 loop spans 16 amino acids. Looked up from germline, CDR1 is SGHRS and CDR2 is YFSETQ. Unmatched junction bases numbered 9, after V lost 4 bases and J lost 3 bases.

This clone turned up a few times. This chain connects TRBV7-6 to TRBJ2-3, with D perhaps TRBD2 (6 bases). Per the germline V gene, CDR1 is SGHVS and CDR2 is FNYEAQ. This CDR3 spans 15 amino acids. V dropped 5 bases and J dropped 2 bases, with 14 bases sitting between them. The CDR3 DNA follows: TGTGCCAGCAGCCCGTCCGGGGGACTCACAGATACGCAGTATTTT. Translation: CASSPSGGLTDTQYF.

The gene calls are TRBV19 and TRBJ1-3; TRBD1 matches 9 bases. Losses at the gene ends were 6 bases for V and 0 bases for J; bases not matched to a gene: 6. CDR3 length: 16 amino acids. Per the germline V gene, CDR1 is LNHDA and CDR2 is SQIVND (reference sequence). CDR3 coding DNA: TGTGCCAGTAGGGACAGGGGCAAGAACTCTGGAAACACCATATATTTT. Translation gives CASRDRGKNSGNTIYF.

As for this clone: The junction and the germline gene differ at one end; a read error may be behind it. The chain combines TRBV5-4 with TRBJ1-4; D call uncertain. Germline CDR1 SGHNT, CDR2 YYREEE (reference sequence). This CDR3 is 13 amino acids long. This CDR3 reads CASSRTTNEKLFF. The CDR3 DNA follows: TGTGCCAGCAGCAGAACAACAAATGAAAAACTGTTTTTT. Full variable domain (rest looked up from reference TRBV5-4 and TRBJ1-4): ETGVTQSPTHLIKTRGQQVTLRCSSQSGHNTVSWYQQALGQGPQFIFQYYREEENGRGNFPPRFSGLQFPNYSSELNVNALELDDSALYLCASSRTTNEKLFFGSGTQLSVL.

The CDR3 nucleotides read TGTGCCAGTAGTATTGAGGGCAGGGGAAATCAGCCCCAGCATTTT. It yields the protein CASSIEGRGNQPQHF. The V call is TRBV19, the J call TRBJ1-5, with TRBD1 as a possible D gene (6 bases). The CDR3 has 15 amino acids. With 3 bases removed from V and 4 bases from J, the gap between germline ends came to 13 bases. Germline V lookup: CDR1 LNHDA, CDR2 SQIVND (reference sequence).

The chain joins TRBV7-9 to TRBJ1-3, with D possibly matching TRBD1 (5 bases). Trimming took 2 bases from V and 4 from J, leaving 9 bases between them. CDR3 length equals 14 residues. CDR1 is SEHNR, CDR2 FQNEAQ, per germline (reference sequence). The CDR3 reads CASSLMAGGNTIYF. Here the CDR3 DNA reads TGTGCCAGCAGCTTAATGGCAGGGGGAAACACCATATATTTT.